The 27 T cell receptor beta chains in this list originate from one sample, sequenced in a study of OX40 agonist ivuxolimab in advanced cancers. Repertoires were generated with immunoSEQ multiplex PCR, while TCRdb's copy carries only in-frame clones and drops some. The sample holds tens of thousands of clones, roughly 87% seen once. The source was CD4+ or CD8+ T cells sorted from blood, collected in a trial of the OX40 agonist ivuxolimab. The source of these receptors is an adult with an advanced solid tumor such as melanoma, head and neck, liver or kidney cancer.

Regarding this clone: Other nucleotide sequences in the sample specify the same CDR3. The chain carries TRBV5-1 and TRBJ2-7; 8 bases agree with TRBD1. The CDR3 is made up of 15 amino acids. CDR1 SGHRS and CDR2 YFSETQ come from the germline V gene. Trimming cost V 4 bases and J 1 base; bases outside gene matches: 7. This chain's CDR3 is CASSRGQAPSYEQYF. DNA of the CDR3: TGCGCCAGCAGCCGGGGACAGGCCCCATCCTACGAGCAGTACTTC.

The rearrangement joins TRBV18 to TRBJ1-2, with a weak D call TRBD1 (5 bases). Germline lookup yields CDR1 KGHSH and CDR2 LQKENI. This CDR3 spans 12 amino acids. V was clipped by 2 bases and J by 6 bases, with 7 bases between them. The DNA of the CDR3 is TGTGCCAGCTCACCATGGGGGAATGGCTACACCTTC. Its protein product is CASSPWGNGYTF.

CDR3 sequence reads: CASSFFGQLNQPQHF. The CDR3 region has the DNA TGTGCCAGCAGTTTCTTTGGCCAGTTGAATCAGCCCCAGCATTTT. V and J are TRBV28 and TRBJ1-5; D unclear. The CDR3 sequence is 15 residues long. Trimming stripped 3 bases from V and 4 bases from J, with 13 bases between. Looked up from germline, CDR1 is MDHEN and CDR2 is SYDVKM.

V gene TRBV4-2 combines with J gene TRBJ2-6; D not certain. The CDR3 consists of 14 residues. V lost 0 bases, J lost 2 bases, and 2 bases lay in between. Per germline, CDR1 LGHNA and CDR2 YNFKEQ. CDR3 coding DNA: TGTGCCAGCAGCCAAGATGCTGGGGCCAACGTCCTGACTTTC. It yields the protein CASSQDAGANVLTF.

The V gene is TRBV29-1, the J gene TRBJ2-7, with 8 bases matching TRBD2. The CDR3 has 11 amino acids. V lost 7 bases, J lost 3 bases, and 2 bases stayed unmatched. CDR1 and CDR2 from the germline V gene are SQVTM and ANQGSEA. CDR3 nucleotides: TGCAGCGCCGGGAGGGGCTACGAGCAGTACTTC. Its translation: CSAGRGYEQYF.

This sequence joins TRBV7-2 and TRBJ2-7; unclear D gene. The CDR3 length is 12 residues. The V and J ends lost 1 base and 5 bases respectively, with 6 bases between them. Germline-derived CDR1 and CDR2 are SGHTA and FQGNSA. The CDR3 region has the DNA TGTGCCAGCAGCTTAGGTTTTGACGAGCAGTACTTC. Translated, it gives CASSLGFDEQYF. The full variable domain, completed using reference TRBV7-2 and TRBJ2-7, is GAGVSQSPSNKVTEKGKDVELRCDPISGHTALYWYRQSLGQGLEFLIYFQGNSAPDKSGLPSDRFSAERTGGSVSTLTIQRTQQEDSAVYLCASSLGFDEQYFGPGTRLTVT.

This chain connects TRBV30 to TRBJ1-1; 7 nucleotides align to TRBD1. Germline assignment: CDR1 GTSNPN and CDR2 SVGIG (reference sequence). This CDR3 is built from 13 residues. V shed 5 bases and J 4 bases; nucleotides not matched to a gene: 7. Here the CDR3 reads CAWVQGIGTEAFF. CDR3 in DNA: TGTGCCTGGGTACAGGGGATCGGCACTGAAGCTTTCTTT.

The rearrangement uses TRBV19 and TRBJ1-5, with 7 positions matching TRBD1. With V trimmed by 6 bases and J by 2 bases, 7 bases remained unmatched. CDR1 is LNHDA, CDR2 SQIVND, per germline (reference sequence). The CDR3 sequence is 15 residues long. The CDR3 loop reads CASRLDRVGNQPQHF. The CDR3, as DNA: TGTGCCAGTAGGCTTGACAGGGTGGGCAATCAGCCCCAGCATTTT.

This sequence joins TRBV15 and TRBJ2-5; possibly TRBD2 for D (5 bases). The germline V gene has CDR1 LNHNV and CDR2 YYDKDF (reference sequence). The ends were cut back, 1 base at V and 4 bases at J, with 10 bases in the middle. The length of the CDR3 is 14 residues. The CDR3 coding sequence is TGTGCCACCAGCAGAGGAGGGATAGCAGAGACCCAGTACTTC. Encoded protein: CATSRGGIAETQYF.

The V gene is TRBV29-1, the J gene TRBJ2-1, with no clear D. The CDR3 extends over 12 amino acids. From germline, CDR1 is SQVTM and CDR2 ANQGSEA. Trimming stripped 6 bases from V and 3 bases from J, with 9 bases between. For the CDR3, the DNA is TGCAGCGTCGATGTAGGCTACAATGAGCAGTTCTTC. Translated, it gives CSVDVGYNEQFF.

The chain combines TRBV2 with TRBJ2-5; D possibly corresponds to TRBD1 (6 bases). V shed 6 bases and J shed 4 bases, with 12 bases lying between them. The CDR3 covers 13 residues. Looked up from germline, CDR1 is SNHLY and CDR2 is FYNNEI. The CDR3, as DNA: TGTGCCAGCAGCAGGGGTCGGTTAGAGACCCAGTACTTC. It codes for CASSRGRLETQYF.

The chain couples TRBV12-5 to TRBJ2-5, with 9 positions matching TRBD1. The tail of the sequence fits TRBJ2-7 better, so the J call may be wrong. CDR1 and CDR2 (germline): LGHNT, FRNRAP. This CDR3 contains 14 residues. CDR3 residues: CASSRGQGLYEQYF. The CDR3 DNA reads as TGTGCTAGTTCCCGGGGACAGGGCCTCTACGAGCAGTACTTC.

This chain connects TRBV7-8 to TRBJ2-5; 8 bases map to TRBD1. Germline values: CDR1 SGHVS, CDR2 FQNEAQ. The CDR3 has 14 residues. The J segment lost 2 bases and the V segment lost 5 bases, leaving 4 bases of the junction unmatched. The CDR3, as DNA: TGTGCCAGCAGCGACCGGACAGGGCAAGAGACCCAGTACTTC. It specifies CASSDRTGQETQYF.

The chain uses TRBV18 and TRBJ2-2, with 10 bases aligning to TRBD1. The CDR3 has 16 residues. Germline CDR1 is KGHSH and CDR2 is LQKENI. J was trimmed by 4 bases and V by 3 bases; bases with no gene match: 5. Here the CDR3 DNA reads TGTGCCAGCTCACCGACAGGGGGCAAGGGCACCGGGGAGCTGTTTTTT. This gives the protein CASSPTGGKGTGELFF.

The chain combines TRBV29-1 with TRBJ1-2; D not certain. Per the germline V gene, CDR1 is SQVTM and CDR2 is ANQGSEA. The CDR3 spans 12 residues. Here the CDR3 reads CAAFPANYGYTF. CDR3 in DNA: TGCGCAGCGTTTCCAGCTAACTATGGCTACACCTTC.

This sequence joins TRBV18 and TRBJ2-5, with 7 bases aligning to TRBD1. CDR3 length: 15 residues. Trimming at V came to 2 bases and at J to 5 bases, leaving 8 bases not matched to a gene. The V gene's germline CDR1 is KGHSH and CDR2 LQKENI. The CDR3 sequence is CASSPDDRARETQYF. For the CDR3, the DNA is TGTGCCAGCTCACCAGACGACAGGGCTCGTGAGACCCAGTACTTC.

J is TRBJ2-7 and V is TRBV29-1; D unresolved. Germline CDR1 reads SQVTM; CDR2 reads ANQGSEA. Trimming pared 0 bases from V and 1 base from J, leaving 7 bases between. This CDR3 has 13 amino acids. In nucleotides, the CDR3 is TGCAGCGTTGAAGAGGCCACTTCCTACGAGCAGTACTTC. Its translation: CSVEEATSYEQYF.

The chain joins TRBV5-1 to TRBJ2-5; D ambiguous. CDR3 length equals 13 residues. Trimming removed 0 bases from V and 2 bases from J, with 5 bases in between. From germline, CDR1 is SGHRS and CDR2 YFSETQ. The CDR3 DNA sequence: TGCGCCAGCAGCTTGGGTCAACAAGAGACCCAGTACTTC. Its protein is CASSLGQQETQYF.

The chain couples TRBV19 to TRBJ2-1; TRBD2 agrees at 7 bases. Unmatched junction bases numbered 8, after V lost 7 bases and J lost 2 bases. The germline gives CDR1 LNHDA, CDR2 SQIVND (reference sequence). The CDR3 loop spans 15 amino acids. The CDR3 coding sequence is TGTGCCAGTAAGGGGAGGGCGGGAGCCTACAATGAGCAGTTCTTC. Its translation is CASKGRAGAYNEQFF.

This chain joins TRBV4-1 and TRBJ2-1; perhaps TRBD2 as D (6 bases). The CDR3 is 14 amino acids. Germline values: CDR1 MGHRA, CDR2 YSYEKL. Trimming stripped 8 bases from V and 7 bases from J, with 18 bases between. This chain's CDR3 is CASSWGRSRNEQFF. The CDR3 nucleotides read TGCGCCAGCTCCTGGGGGAGGAGTCGGAATGAGCAGTTCTTC.

The rearrangement links TRBV28 to TRBJ2-6, with D unclear. V gave up 6 bases and J gave up 0 bases, with 9 bases separating them. Germline CDR1 is MDHEN and CDR2 is SYDVKM. The CDR3 runs 15 residues. The CDR3 nucleotides read TGTGCCAGCAGCCCTAACACCTCTGGGGCCAACGTCCTGACTTTC. The encoded protein is CASSPNTSGANVLTF.

The chain is built from TRBV2 and TRBJ2-7, with TRBD1 matching over 9 bases. V dropped 7 bases and J dropped 2; count of bases not matched to a gene: 3. Germline CDR1 SNHLY, CDR2 FYNNEI. The CDR3 is 13 residues long. In DNA form, the CDR3 reads TGTGCCAGCATGGGGACAGGGACCTACGAGCAGTACTTC. It encodes CASMGTGTYEQYF.

V gene TRBV5-1 combines with J gene TRBJ1-4, with D tentatively TRBD1 (6 bases). V lost 1 base to trimming and J lost 5 bases, with 15 bases between them. Germline assignment: CDR1 SGHRS and CDR2 YFSETQ. The CDR3 covers 16 residues. CDR3 residues: CASSLTGPKGNEKLFF. The CDR3 DNA sequence: TGCGCCAGCAGCTTGACAGGGCCCAAGGGGAATGAAAAACTGTTTTTT.

This clone occurred once. The V and J genes are TRBV4-1 and TRBJ2-7; no clear D gene. The germline gives CDR1 MGHRA, CDR2 YSYEKL. V was cut by 4 bases and J by 4 bases, with 20 bases left in between. The CDR3 spans 16 residues. DNA of the CDR3: TGCGCCAGCAGCCCTTTTTCGACCGCTGCGCCTTACGAGCAGTACTTC. Its translation is CASSPFSTAAPYEQYF.

The rearrangement uses TRBV7-2 and TRBJ2-7, with a tentative D call TRBD1 (5 bases). The V end was cut by 5 bases, the J end by 5 bases, with 25 bases between. The CDR3 extends over 17 amino acids. In germline, CDR1 is SGHTA, CDR2 FQGNSA. The CDR3 is CASSLGAAGNPRDEQYF. The CDR3 DNA reads as TGTGCCAGCAGCCTCGGCGCGGCAGGGAATCCCCGGGACGAGCAGTACTTC. The variable domain in full, completed from reference TRBV7-2 and TRBJ2-7, reads GAGVSQSPSNKVTEKGKDVELRCDPISGHTALYWYRQSLGQGLEFLIYFQGNSAPDKSGLPSDRFSAERTGGSVSTLTIQRTQQEDSAVYLCASSLGAAGNPRDEQYFGPGTRLTVT.

The chain combines TRBV2 with TRBJ2-2, with unresolved D. Trimming shortened V by 4 bases and J by 6 bases, and 12 bases separated the two germline ends. The V gene's germline CDR1 is SNHLY and CDR2 FYNNEI. The CDR3 has 14 residues. Here the CDR3 DNA reads TGTGCCAGCAGTGCGAACCTAGGAGCCGGGGAGCTGTTTTTT. The encoded protein is CASSANLGAGELFF.

This chain connects TRBV7-9 to TRBJ2-7; 8 bases agree with TRBD1. Germline CDR1 reads SEHNR; CDR2 reads FQNEAQ (reference sequence). CDR3 length equals 12 residues. After removal of 11 bases from V and 5 bases from J, the junction contained 8 bases not matched to a gene. In DNA, the CDR3 is TGTGCCTGGGGGACAGGCTGGCACGAGCAGTACTTC. Translated: CAWGTGWHEQYF.